This TCR beta chain was obtained from a study of OX40 agonist ivuxolimab in advanced cancers. Germline CDR1 and CDR2: LGHNA and YNFKEQ. Trimming pared 0 bases from V and 5 bases from J, leaving 10 bases between. The CDR3 consists of 15 residues. Profiled with immunoSEQ multiplex PCR; TCRdb holds only in-frame clones, not every one. The profile covers tens of thousands of clones, with about 88% appearing a single time and 26% taken by the ten largest. The sample here was CD4+ or CD8+ T cells sorted from blood, taken in a trial of the OX40 agonist ivuxolimab. The chain combines TRBV4-2 with TRBJ2-2; D is undetermined. This TCR was recovered from an adult with an advanced solid tumor such as melanoma, head and neck, liver or kidney cancer. CDR3 coding DNA: TGTGCCAGCAGCCAAGAGGAAATACAGACCGGGGAGCTGTTTTTT. Translation gives CASSQEEIQTGELFF.